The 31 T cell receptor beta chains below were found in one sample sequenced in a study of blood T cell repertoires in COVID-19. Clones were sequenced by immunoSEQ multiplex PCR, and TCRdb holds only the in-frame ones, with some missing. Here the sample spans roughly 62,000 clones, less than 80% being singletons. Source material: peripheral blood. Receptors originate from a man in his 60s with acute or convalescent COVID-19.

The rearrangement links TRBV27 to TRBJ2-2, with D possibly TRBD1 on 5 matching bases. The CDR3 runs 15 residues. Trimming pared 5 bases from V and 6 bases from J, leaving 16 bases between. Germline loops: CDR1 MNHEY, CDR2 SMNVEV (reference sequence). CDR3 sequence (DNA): TGTGCCAGCAGTAATCAGGGTTTTAGGGCCGGGGAGCTGTTTTTT. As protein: CASSNQGFRAGELFF.

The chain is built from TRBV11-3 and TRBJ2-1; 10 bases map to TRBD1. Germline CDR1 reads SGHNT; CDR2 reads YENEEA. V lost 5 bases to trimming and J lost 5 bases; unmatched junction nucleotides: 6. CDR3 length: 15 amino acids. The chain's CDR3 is CASSPGQGLDNEQFF. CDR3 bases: TGTGCCAGCAGCCCGGGACAGGGGCTCGACAATGAGCAGTTCTTC.

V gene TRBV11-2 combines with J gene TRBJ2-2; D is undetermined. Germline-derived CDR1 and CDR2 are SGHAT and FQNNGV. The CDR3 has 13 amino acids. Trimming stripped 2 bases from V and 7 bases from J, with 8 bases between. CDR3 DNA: TGTGCCAGCAGCTTAATCGGTTACGGGGAGCTGTTTTTT. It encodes CASSLIGYGELFF.

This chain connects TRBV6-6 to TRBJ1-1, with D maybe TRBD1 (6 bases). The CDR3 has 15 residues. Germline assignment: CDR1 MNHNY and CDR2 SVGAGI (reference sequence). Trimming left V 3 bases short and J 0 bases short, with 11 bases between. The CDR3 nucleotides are TGTGCCAGCAGTTATTCGGACAGCCTGAACACTGAAGCTTTCTTT. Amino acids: CASSYSDSLNTEAFF.

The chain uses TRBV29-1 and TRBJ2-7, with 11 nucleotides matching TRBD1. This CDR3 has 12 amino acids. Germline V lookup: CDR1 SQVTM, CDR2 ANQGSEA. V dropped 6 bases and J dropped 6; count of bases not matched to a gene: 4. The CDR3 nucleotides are TGCAGCGTGGACAGGGGGCCAGGCGAGCAGTACTTC. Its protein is CSVDRGPGEQYF.

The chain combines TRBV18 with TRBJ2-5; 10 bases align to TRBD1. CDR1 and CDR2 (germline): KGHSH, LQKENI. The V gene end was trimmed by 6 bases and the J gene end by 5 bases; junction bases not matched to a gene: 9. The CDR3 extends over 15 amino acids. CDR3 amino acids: CASSPRQGAGETQYF. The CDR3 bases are TGTGCCAGCTCCCCCAGACAGGGGGCGGGGGAGACCCAGTACTTC.

CDR3 loop: CASSPRTSLNEQFF. The CDR3 DNA reads TGCGCCAGCAGCCCGAGGACTAGCCTGAATGAGCAGTTCTTC. This sequence joins TRBV4-1 and TRBJ2-1, with 8 bases that match TRBD2. The CDR3 length is 14 residues. V shed 4 bases and J 7 bases; nucleotides not matched to a gene: 6. The germline gives CDR1 MGHRA, CDR2 YSYEKL.

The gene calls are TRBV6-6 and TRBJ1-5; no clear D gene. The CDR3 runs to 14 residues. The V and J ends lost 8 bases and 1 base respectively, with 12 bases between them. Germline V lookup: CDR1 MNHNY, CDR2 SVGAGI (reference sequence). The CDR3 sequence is CASVPWRSNQPQHF. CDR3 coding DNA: TGTGCCAGCGTACCGTGGAGGAGCAATCAGCCCCAGCATTTT.

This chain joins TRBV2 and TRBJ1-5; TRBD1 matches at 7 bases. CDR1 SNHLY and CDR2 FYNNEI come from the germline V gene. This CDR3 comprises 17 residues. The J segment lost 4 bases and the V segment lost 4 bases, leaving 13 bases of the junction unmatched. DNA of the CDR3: TGTGCCAGCAGTGGAAAGGCGGGACAGAAATATAATCAGCCCCAGCATTTT. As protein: CASSGKAGQKYNQPQHF.

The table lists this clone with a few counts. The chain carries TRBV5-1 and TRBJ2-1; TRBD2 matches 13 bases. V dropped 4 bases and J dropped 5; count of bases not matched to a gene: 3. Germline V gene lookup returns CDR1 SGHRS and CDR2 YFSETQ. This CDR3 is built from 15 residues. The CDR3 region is CASSRGLAGDNEQFF. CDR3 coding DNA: TGCGCCAGCAGCCGAGGACTAGCGGGAGACAATGAGCAGTTCTTC.

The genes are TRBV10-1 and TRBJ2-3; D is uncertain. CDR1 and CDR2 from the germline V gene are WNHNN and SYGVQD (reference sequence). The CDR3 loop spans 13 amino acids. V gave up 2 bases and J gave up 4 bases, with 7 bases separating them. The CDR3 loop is CASSENFPDTQYF. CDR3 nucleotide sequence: TGCGCCAGCAGTGAGAACTTCCCAGATACGCAGTATTTT.

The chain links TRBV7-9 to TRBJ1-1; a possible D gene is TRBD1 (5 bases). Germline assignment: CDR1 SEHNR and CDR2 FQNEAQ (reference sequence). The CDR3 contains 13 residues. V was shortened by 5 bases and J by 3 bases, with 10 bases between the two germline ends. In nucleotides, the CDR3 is TGTGCCAGCAGCCCGTGGGGGGACACTGAAGCTTTCTTT. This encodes CASSPWGDTEAFF.

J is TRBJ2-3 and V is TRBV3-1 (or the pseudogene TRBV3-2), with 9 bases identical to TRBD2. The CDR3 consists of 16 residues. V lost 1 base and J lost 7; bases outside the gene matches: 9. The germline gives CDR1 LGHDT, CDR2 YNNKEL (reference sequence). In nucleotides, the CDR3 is TGTGCCAGCAGCCAAGCTTCTACTAGCGGGCGCAATACGCAGTATTTT. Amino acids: CASSQASTSGRNTQYF.

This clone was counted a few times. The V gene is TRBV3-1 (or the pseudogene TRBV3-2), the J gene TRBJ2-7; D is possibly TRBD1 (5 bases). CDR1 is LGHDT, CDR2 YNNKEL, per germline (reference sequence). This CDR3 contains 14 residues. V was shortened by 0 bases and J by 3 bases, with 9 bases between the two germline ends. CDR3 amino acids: CASSQEGLSYEQYF. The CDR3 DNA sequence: TGTGCCAGCAGCCAAGAGGGGCTAAGCTACGAGCAGTACTTC.

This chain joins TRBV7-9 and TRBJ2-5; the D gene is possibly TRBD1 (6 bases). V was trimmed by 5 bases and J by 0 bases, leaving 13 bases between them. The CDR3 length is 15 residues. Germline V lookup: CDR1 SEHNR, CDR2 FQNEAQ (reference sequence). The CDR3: CASSPGTMYQETQYF. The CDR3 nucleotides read TGTGCCAGCAGCCCCGGGACAATGTACCAAGAGACCCAGTACTTC.

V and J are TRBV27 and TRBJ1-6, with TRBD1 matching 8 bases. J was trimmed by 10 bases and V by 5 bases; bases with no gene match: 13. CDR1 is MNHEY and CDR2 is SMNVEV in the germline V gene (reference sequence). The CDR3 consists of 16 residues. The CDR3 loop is CASSPRNRGARSPLHF. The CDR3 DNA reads TGTGCCAGCAGTCCTAGAAACAGGGGGGCAAGGTCACCCCTCCACTTT.

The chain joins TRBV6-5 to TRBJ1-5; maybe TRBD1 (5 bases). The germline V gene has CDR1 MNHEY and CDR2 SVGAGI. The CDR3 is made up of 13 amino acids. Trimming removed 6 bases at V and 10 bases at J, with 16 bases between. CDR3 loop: CASRKQDPLPQHF. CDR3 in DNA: TGTGCCAGCAGAAAACAGGACCCTCTACCCCAGCATTTT.

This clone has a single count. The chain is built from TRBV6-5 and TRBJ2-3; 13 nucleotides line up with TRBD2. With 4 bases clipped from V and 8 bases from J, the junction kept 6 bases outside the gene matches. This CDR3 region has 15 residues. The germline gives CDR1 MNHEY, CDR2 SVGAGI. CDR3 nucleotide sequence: TGTGCCAGCAGTTGGACTAGCGGGAGTTCGGTTACGCAGTATTTT. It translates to CASSWTSGSSVTQYF.

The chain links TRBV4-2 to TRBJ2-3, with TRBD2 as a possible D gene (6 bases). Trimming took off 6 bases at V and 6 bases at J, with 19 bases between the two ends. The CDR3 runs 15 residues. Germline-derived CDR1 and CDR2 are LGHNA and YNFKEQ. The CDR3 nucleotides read TGTGCCAGCAGTCCGGGACTCCACGGATACGATACGCAGTATTTT. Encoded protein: CASSPGLHGYDTQYF.

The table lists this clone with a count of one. The CDR3 spells CASSQDWTGGYTF. DNA of the CDR3: TGTGCCAGCAGCCAAGATTGGACAGGTGGCTACACCTTC. This chain links TRBV3-1 (or the pseudogene TRBV3-2) with TRBJ1-2; 7 bases line up with TRBD1. Germline lookup yields CDR1 LGHDT and CDR2 YNNKEL (reference sequence). V trimming: 0 bases; J trimming: 7 bases; junction bases outside the gene matches: 2. The CDR3 is 13 residues long.

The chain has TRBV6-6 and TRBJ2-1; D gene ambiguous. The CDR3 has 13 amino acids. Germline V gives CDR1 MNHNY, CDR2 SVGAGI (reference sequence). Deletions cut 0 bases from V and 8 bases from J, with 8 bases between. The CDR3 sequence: CASSYSDRDEQFF. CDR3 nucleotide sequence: TGTGCCAGCAGTTACTCCGATAGAGATGAGCAGTTCTTC.

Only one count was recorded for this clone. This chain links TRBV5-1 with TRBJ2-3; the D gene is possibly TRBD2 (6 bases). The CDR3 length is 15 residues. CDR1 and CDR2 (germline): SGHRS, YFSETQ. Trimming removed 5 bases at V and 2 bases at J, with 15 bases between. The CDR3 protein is CASRASSALTDTQYF. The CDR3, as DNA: TGCGCCAGCAGGGCATCTAGCGCTCTCACAGATACGCAGTATTTT.

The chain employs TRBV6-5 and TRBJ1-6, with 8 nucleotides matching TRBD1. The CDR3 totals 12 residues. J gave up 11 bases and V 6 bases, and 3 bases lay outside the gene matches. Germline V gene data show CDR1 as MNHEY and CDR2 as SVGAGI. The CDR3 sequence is CASSRTGPPLHF. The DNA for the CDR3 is TGTGCCAGCAGCCGGACAGGGCCACCCCTCCACTTT.

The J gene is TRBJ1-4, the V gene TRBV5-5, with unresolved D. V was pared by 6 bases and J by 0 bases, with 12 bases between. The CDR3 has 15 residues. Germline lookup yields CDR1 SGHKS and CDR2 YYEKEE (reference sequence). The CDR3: CASNIAWPTNEKLFF. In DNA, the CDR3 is TGTGCCAGCAACATCGCATGGCCAACTAATGAAAAACTGTTTTTT.

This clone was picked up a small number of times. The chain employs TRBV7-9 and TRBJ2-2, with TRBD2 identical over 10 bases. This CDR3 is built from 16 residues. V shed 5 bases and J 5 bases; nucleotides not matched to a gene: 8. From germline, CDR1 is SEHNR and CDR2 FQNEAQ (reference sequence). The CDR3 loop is CASSAKVAGGTGELFF. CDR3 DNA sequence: TGTGCCAGCAGCGCGAAGGTAGCGGGAGGAACCGGGGAGCTGTTTTTT.

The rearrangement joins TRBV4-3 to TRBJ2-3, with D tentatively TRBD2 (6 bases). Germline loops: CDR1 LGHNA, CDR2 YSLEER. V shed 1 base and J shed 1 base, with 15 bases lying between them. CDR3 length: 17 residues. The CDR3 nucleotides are TGCGCCAGCAGCCAAGTCTCGGGGGAGGCTGGCACAGATACGCAGTATTTT. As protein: CASSQVSGEAGTDTQYF.

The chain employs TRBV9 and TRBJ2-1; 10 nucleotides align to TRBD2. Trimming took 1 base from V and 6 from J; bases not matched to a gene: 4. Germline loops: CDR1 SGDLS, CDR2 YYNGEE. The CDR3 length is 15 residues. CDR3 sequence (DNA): TGTGCCAGCAGCGTACTAGCGGGAGTGGGCAATGAGCAGTTCTTC. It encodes CASSVLAGVGNEQFF.

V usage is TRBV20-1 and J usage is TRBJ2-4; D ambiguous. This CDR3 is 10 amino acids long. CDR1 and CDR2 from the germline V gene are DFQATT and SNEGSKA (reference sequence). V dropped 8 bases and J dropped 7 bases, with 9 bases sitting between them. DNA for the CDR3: TGCAGTCTCCGCGATAACATTCAGTACTTC. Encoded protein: CSLRDNIQYF.

In DNA form, the CDR3 reads TGTGCCTGTAGCCGACAGGGGGCGTACTATAATTCACCCCTCCACTTT. This gives the protein CACSRQGAYYNSPLHF. V and J are TRBV30 and TRBJ1-6; TRBD1 aligns across 10 bases. Trimming removed 6 bases from V and 3 bases from J; junction bases left unmatched: 8. The CDR3 is made up of 16 amino acids. The germline V gene encodes CDR1 GTSNPN and CDR2 SVGIG (reference sequence). Using reference TRBV30 and TRBJ1-6 for the parts outside the CDR3, the full variable domain is SQTIHQWPATLVQPVGSPLSLECTVEGTSNPNLYWYRQAAGRGLQLLFYSVGIGQISSEVPQNLSASRPQDRQFILSSKKLLLSDSGFYLCACSRQGAYYNSPLHFGNGTRLTVT.

The CDR3 DNA reads TGCACCAGCAGCCAAGCCCGACAGGGTATGGGCTACACCTTC. Protein sequence: CTSSQARQGMGYTF. This sequence joins TRBV1 and TRBJ1-2; the table's TRBD1 call for D was not verified on the DNA. TRBV1 is an annotated pseudogene. The CDR3 has 14 amino acids.

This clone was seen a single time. The CDR3 here is CASSTGGLAGVLEQYF. CDR3 DNA sequence: TGCGCCAGCAGTACAGGAGGACTAGCGGGAGTGCTCGAGCAGTACTTC. The chain recombines TRBV5-1 with TRBJ2-7, with 13 bases matching TRBD2. The length of the CDR3 is 16 residues. CDR1 is SGHRS, CDR2 YFSETQ, per germline. V gave up 5 bases and J gave up 6 bases; unmatched junction bases: 11.